This T cell receptor beta chain was captured in a study of identical twins. The CDR3 loop spans 15 amino acids. The germline V gene has CDR1 SEHNR and CDR2 FQNEAQ (reference sequence). The V end lost 5 bases, the J end lost 0 bases, and 13 bases lay between the germline ends. Each CDR3 protein is one row after TCRdb ran MiXCR on the 5' RACE reads. The repertoire consists of about 690,000 distinct CDR3 sequences, with roughly 20% occurring once and the leading ten covering 4% to 5.5%. The sample was also reused in another study, on T cells expressing NK-cell markers. That work adds: In several experiments, sorting was confined to alpha-beta TCR T cells through use of an anti-gamma-delta TCR antibody.

The rearrangement joins TRBV7-9 to TRBJ1-1; D not resolved. The receptor was derived from a young woman in good health. Material: PBMCs. CDR3 sequence reads: CASSPKVRLNTEAFF. Written as DNA, the CDR3 is TGTGCCAGCAGCCCTAAGGTCCGGTTGAACACTGAAGCTTTCTTT.